The sequence of this T cell receptor beta chain was determined in a study of T cells after yellow fever vaccination. Study observations and caveats: In FACS-sorted repertoires, abundant clonotypes from the bulk population could appear as contaminants. A limited proportion of clonotypes was detected within both the CD4 and CD8 compartments.

As regards this clonotype: What it binds is not known. At one of its ends the junction is not consistent with the germline gene, which may arise from a read error.

From the 5' RACE reads, TCRdb called clonotypes with MiXCR, one entry per CDR3 protein. Here the sample spans roughly 300,000 distinct CDR3 sequences, 6.8% being singletons. The CDR3 consists of 13 residues. Germline CDR1 is GTSNPN and CDR2 is SVGIG (reference sequence). Material: PBMCs, obtained around 45 days after the first yellow fever vaccination. The source of this sequence is a man between 18 and 29 years old who received the YFV17D yellow fever vaccine. The chain uses TRBV30 and TRBJ1-1, with no clear D. The CDR3 DNA reads as TGTGCCTGGAGTGTACAAGGGAACACTGAAGTTTTCTTT. It specifies CAWSVQGNTEVFF.